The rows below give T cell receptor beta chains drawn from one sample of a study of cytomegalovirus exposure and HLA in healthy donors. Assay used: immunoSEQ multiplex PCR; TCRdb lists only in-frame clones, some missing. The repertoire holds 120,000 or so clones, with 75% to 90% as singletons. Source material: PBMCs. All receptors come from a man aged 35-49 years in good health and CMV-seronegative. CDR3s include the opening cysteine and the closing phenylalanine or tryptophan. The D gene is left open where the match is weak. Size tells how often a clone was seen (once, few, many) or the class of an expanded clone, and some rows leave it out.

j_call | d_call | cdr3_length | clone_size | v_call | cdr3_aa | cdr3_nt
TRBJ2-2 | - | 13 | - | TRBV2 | CASSVQGNGELFF | TGTGCCAGCAGTGTCCAGGGTAACGGGGAGCTGTTTTTT
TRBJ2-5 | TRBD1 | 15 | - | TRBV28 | CASSSPGQGAATQYF | TGTGCCAGCAGTTCACCGGGACAGGGGGCAGCGACCCAGTACTTC
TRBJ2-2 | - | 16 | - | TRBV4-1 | CASSHDFTERTGELFF | TGCGCCAGCAGCCATGATTTCACCGAGCGCACCGGGGAGCTGTTTTTT
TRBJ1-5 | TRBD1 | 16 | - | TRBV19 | CASSIRTGEGNQPQHF | TGTGCCAGTAGTATCAGGACAGGGGAGGGCAATCAGCCCCAGCATTTT
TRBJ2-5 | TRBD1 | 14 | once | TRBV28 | CASSPPTGTETQYF | TGTGCCAGCAGCCCCCCGACAGGGACGGAGACCCAGTACTTC
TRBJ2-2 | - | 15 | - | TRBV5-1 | CASSFGLPSPGELFF | TGCGCCAGCAGCTTCGGACTTCCCAGTCCCGGGGAGCTGTTTTTT
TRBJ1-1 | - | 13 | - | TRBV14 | CASRMTGNTEAFF | TGTGCCAGCCGGATGACAGGGAACACTGAAGCTTTCTTT
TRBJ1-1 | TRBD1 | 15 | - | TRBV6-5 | CASTPGQGVDTEAFF | TGTGCCAGCACCCCGGGACAGGGTGTGGACACTGAAGCTTTCTTT
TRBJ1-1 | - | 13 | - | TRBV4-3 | CASSQFRETEAFF | TGCGCCAGCAGCCAATTCAGGGAAACTGAAGCTTTCTTT
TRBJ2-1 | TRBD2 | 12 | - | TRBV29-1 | CSVRGGVNEQFF | TGCAGCGTTCGCGGGGGTGTTAATGAGCAGTTCTTC
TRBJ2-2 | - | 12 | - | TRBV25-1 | CASSALTGELFF | TGTGCCAGCAGTGCCCTTACCGGGGAGCTGTTTTTT
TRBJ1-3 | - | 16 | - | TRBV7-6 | CASSLGQPSSGNTIYF | TGTGCCAGCAGCCTTGGACAGCCGAGCTCTGGAAACACCATATATTTT
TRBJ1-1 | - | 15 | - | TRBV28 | CASNYMGLGNTEAFF | TGTGCCAGCAACTACATGGGGCTGGGGAACACTGAAGCTTTCTTT
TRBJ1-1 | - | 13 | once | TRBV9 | CASSPGALGEAFF | TGTGCCAGCAGCCCTGGGGCCCTGGGAGAAGCTTTCTTT
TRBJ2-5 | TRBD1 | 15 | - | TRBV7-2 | CASSLDRGVRETQYF | TGTGCCAGCAGCTTAGACAGGGGAGTTCGGGAGACCCAGTACTTC
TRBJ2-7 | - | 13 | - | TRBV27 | CASRTRTAEEQYF | TGTGCCAGCAGGACCCGGACAGCGGAGGAGCAGTACTTC
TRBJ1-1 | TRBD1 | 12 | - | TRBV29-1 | CSAKRGQLEAFF | TGCAGCGCAAAACGGGGACAGCTTGAAGCTTTCTTT
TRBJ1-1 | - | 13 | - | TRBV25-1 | CASSATGNTEAFF | TGTGCCAGCAGTGCCACAGGGAACACTGAAGCTTTCTTT
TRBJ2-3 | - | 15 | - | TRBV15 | CATSREEGGADTQYF | TGTGCCACCAGCAGGGAAGAAGGAGGAGCAGATACGCAGTATTTT
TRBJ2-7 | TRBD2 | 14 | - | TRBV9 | CASSPYGGGYEQYF | TGTGCCAGCAGCCCCTACGGGGGGGGCTACGAGCAGTACTTC
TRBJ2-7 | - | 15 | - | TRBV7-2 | CASSLGGYPTDEQYF | TGTGCCAGCAGCTTAGGAGGGTACCCTACTGACGAGCAGTACTTC
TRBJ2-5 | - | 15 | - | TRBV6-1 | CASKETTAPRETQYF | TGTGCCAGCAAGGAAACAACAGCCCCTCGGGAGACCCAGTACTTC
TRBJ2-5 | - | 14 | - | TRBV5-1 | CASSLGGQKETQYF | TGCGCCAGCAGCTTGGGTGGACAAAAAGAGACCCAGTACTTC
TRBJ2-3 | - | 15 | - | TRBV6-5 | CASSYSDTSTDTQYF | TGTGCCAGCAGTTACTCCGACACAAGCACAGATACGCAGTATTTT
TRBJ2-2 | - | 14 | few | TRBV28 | CASRRGPVSGELFF | TGTGCCAGCAGGCGGGGCCCCGTGTCCGGGGAGCTGTTTTTT
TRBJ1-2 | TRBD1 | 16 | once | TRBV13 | CASSLAGTVIPHGYTF | TGTGCCAGCAGCTTAGCCGGGACAGTCATACCCCATGGCTACACCTTC
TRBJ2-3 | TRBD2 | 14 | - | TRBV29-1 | CSVGLAGGSDTQYF | TGCAGCGTTGGGCTAGCGGGGGGTTCAGATACGCAGTATTTT
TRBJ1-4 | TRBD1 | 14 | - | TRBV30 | CAWRVPGGGEKLFF | TGTGCCTGGAGGGTCCCAGGGGGCGGTGAAAAACTGTTTTTT
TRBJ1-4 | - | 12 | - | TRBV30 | CAWSVRGEKLFF | TGTGCCTGGAGTGTTCGGGGTGAAAAACTGTTTTTT
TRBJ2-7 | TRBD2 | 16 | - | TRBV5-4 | CASSSVIGTSSYEQYF | TGTGCCAGCAGCTCGGTCATTGGGACTAGTTCCTACGAGCAGTACTTC
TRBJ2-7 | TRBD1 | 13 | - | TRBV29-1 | CSVDGDRVDEQYF | TGCAGCGTTGACGGGGACAGGGTAGACGAGCAGTACTTC
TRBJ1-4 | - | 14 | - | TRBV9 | CASSPRGVFEKLFF | TGTGCCAGCAGCCCCCGGGGAGTCTTTGAAAAACTGTTTTTT
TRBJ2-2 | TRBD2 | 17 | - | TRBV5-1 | CASSHGLAGGLTGELFF | TGCGCCAGCAGCCACGGACTAGCGGGGGGACTAACCGGGGAGCTGTTTTTT
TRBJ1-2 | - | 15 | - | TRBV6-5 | CASSYDQAGNYGYTF | TGTGCCAGCAGTTACGATCAAGCCGGTAACTATGGCTACACCTTC
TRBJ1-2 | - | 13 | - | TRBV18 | CASSPDINYGYTF | TGTGCCAGCTCACCGGACATAAACTATGGCTACACCTTC
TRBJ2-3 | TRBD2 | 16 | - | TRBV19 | CASSIGLRGGGDTQYF | TGTGCCAGTAGTATTGGGTTGCGCGGGGGTGGAGATACGCAGTATTTT
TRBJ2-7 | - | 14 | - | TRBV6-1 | CASIKVGAAYEQYF | TGTGCCAGCATCAAGGTGGGGGCAGCCTACGAGCAGTACTTC
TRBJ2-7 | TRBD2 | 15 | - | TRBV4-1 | CASSQDSGGTYEQYF | TGCGCCAGCAGCCAAGACAGCGGGGGGACCTACGAGCAGTACTTC
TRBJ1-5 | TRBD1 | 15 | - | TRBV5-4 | CASSLTPGQNQPQHF | TGTGCCAGCAGCTTGACCCCGGGACAGAACCAGCCCCAGCATTTT
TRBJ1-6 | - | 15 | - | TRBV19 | CASSRGPGMDSPLHF | TGTGCCAGTAGTAGGGGGCCGGGTATGGATTCACCCCTCCACTTT
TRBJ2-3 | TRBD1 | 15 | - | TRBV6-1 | CASFLKGQTTTAQYF | TGTGCCAGTTTCTTAAAGGGACAGACTACTACGGCGCAGTATTTT
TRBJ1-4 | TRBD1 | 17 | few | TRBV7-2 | CASSLNRQGGANEKLFF | TGTGCCAGCAGCTTAAATCGACAGGGGGGAGCTAATGAAAAACTGTTTTTT
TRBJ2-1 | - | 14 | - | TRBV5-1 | CASSPGDSYNEQFF | TGCGCCAGCAGCCCCGGGGATTCCTACAATGAGCAGTTCTTC
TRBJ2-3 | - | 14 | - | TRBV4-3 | CASSQEFRTDTQYF | TGCGCCAGCAGCCAAGAGTTCAGAACAGATACGCAGTATTTT
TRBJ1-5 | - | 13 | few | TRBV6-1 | CASSPPSFQPQHF | TGTGCCAGCAGCCCCCCGAGTTTTCAGCCCCAGCATTTT
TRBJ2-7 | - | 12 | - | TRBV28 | CASSSDRYEQYF | TGTGCCAGCAGCTCCGACAGATACGAGCAGTACTTC
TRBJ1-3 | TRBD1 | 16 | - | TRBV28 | CASRNTGGASGNTIYF | TGTGCCAGCAGAAATACAGGGGGCGCGAGTGGAAACACCATATATTTT
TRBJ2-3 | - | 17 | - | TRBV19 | CASSDRGHNLRADTQYF | TGTGCCAGTAGTGATAGGGGACACAATTTAAGGGCAGATACGCAGTATTTT
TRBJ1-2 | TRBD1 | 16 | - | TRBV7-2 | CASSLEPGQGSYGYTF | TGTGCCAGCAGCTTAGAACCGGGACAGGGGAGCTATGGCTACACCTTC
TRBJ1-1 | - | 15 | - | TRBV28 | CASSLPGGLGTEAFF | TGTGCCAGCAGTTTACCGGGAGGGCTGGGCACTGAAGCTTTCTTT
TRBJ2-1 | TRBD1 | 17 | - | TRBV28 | CASSRYPWDRGRDEQFF | TGTGCCAGCAGTCGCTATCCTTGGGACAGGGGGCGGGATGAGCAGTTCTTC
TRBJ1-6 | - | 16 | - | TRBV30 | CAWSVGARVDNSPLHF | TGTGCCTGGAGTGTGGGGGCCAGGGTGGACAATTCACCCCTCCACTTT
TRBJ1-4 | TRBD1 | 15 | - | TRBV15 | CATSNRQGFGEKLFF | TGTGCCACCAGCAACCGACAGGGGTTTGGTGAAAAACTGTTTTTT
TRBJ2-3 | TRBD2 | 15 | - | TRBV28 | CASSSIAGATDTQYF | TGTGCCAGCAGTTCCATAGCGGGGGCCACAGATACGCAGTATTTT
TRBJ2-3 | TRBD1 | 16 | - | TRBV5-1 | CASSSRTGFSTDTQYF | TGCGCCAGCAGCTCAAGGACAGGTTTTAGCACAGATACGCAGTATTTT
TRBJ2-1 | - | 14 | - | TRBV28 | CASSPTGALSEQFF | TGTGCCAGTTCGCCGACTGGCGCTTTGAGTGAGCAGTTCTTC
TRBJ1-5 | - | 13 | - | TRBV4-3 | CASSQVPDQPQHF | TGCGCCAGCAGCCAAGTCCCCGATCAGCCCCAGCATTTT